These 8 T cell receptor beta chains came from one sample sequenced in a study of blood T cell repertoires in COVID-19. Assay: immunoSEQ multiplex PCR; the TCRdb copy retains only in-frame clones and omits some. Found here are more than 350,000 clones, 80% to 90% of them singletons; the top ten hold about 9.4%. Sequencing input: PBMCs or T cells enriched from blood (not recorded which). These receptors were collected from a woman between 50 and 59 years old who had recovered from COVID-19.

The chain recombines TRBV28 with TRBJ1-5; TRBD1 aligns across 7 bases. Trimming took 6 bases from V and 3 from J; bases not matched to a gene: 5. The CDR3 runs 14 residues. The V gene's germline CDR1 is MDHEN and CDR2 SYDVKM. The CDR3 is CASRLTGYNQPQHF. For the CDR3, the DNA is TGTGCCAGCAGGCTGACAGGGTACAATCAGCCCCAGCATTTT.

The chain has TRBV19 and TRBJ1-3, with 8 bases that match TRBD1. Germline V CDR1 and CDR2: LNHDA, SQIVND (reference sequence). V shed 6 bases and J 13 bases; nucleotides not matched to a gene: 11. The CDR3 extends over 13 amino acids. CDR3 amino acids: CASSYTTGTGIYF. The CDR3 bases are TGTGCCAGTAGCTATACAACCGGGACAGGAATATATTTT.

This chain connects TRBV28 to TRBJ1-1; no firm D call. The V and J ends lost 5 bases and 0 bases respectively, with 7 bases between them. The CDR3 has 13 amino acids. Germline V lookup: CDR1 MDHEN, CDR2 SYDVKM. The chain's CDR3 is CASSTRVNTEAFF. CDR3 in DNA: TGTGCCAGCAGTACTAGGGTGAACACTGAAGCTTTCTTT.

This clone turned up a few times. The chain is built from TRBV19 and TRBJ1-4; 9 positions match TRBD1. CDR1 is LNHDA and CDR2 is SQIVND in the germline V gene (reference sequence). V was clipped by 7 bases and J by 7 bases; unmatched bases: 4. This CDR3 has 13 amino acids. The CDR3 nucleotides are TGTGCCAGTAAGGGACAGGGTGGTGAAAAACTGTTTTTT. The encoded protein is CASKGQGGEKLFF.

This chain links TRBV2 with TRBJ2-7, with TRBD1 matching over 7 bases. The CDR3 totals 14 residues. With 11 bases clipped from V and 0 bases from J, the junction kept 10 bases outside the gene matches. Per the germline V gene, CDR1 is SNHLY and CDR2 is FYNNEI. This CDR3 is CAVQGQVRSYEQYF. CDR3 DNA sequence: TGTGCCGTTCAAGGACAGGTCCGCTCCTACGAGCAGTACTTC.

The V gene is TRBV27, the J gene TRBJ2-3; no reliable D call. CDR1 is MNHEY, CDR2 SMNVEV, per germline (reference sequence). The germline V and J ends were trimmed by 3 bases and 2 bases, with 12 bases remaining between them. This CDR3 contains 15 residues. The CDR3 DNA sequence: TGTGCCAGCAGTTTTGAGCAGGATTTCACAGATACGCAGTATTTT. Its translation is CASSFEQDFTDTQYF.

The chain couples TRBV19 to TRBJ2-1; 9 nucleotides match TRBD2. Germline V gene data show CDR1 as LNHDA and CDR2 as SQIVND (reference sequence). V was clipped by 7 bases and J by 8 bases; unmatched bases: 12. The CDR3 extends over 15 amino acids. CDR3 loop: CASTLGASGVDEQFF. The CDR3, as DNA: TGTGCCAGTACCTTGGGGGCTAGCGGGGTTGATGAGCAGTTCTTC.

The chain is built from TRBV10-3 and TRBJ1-1; the match to TRBD1 covers 10 bases. This CDR3 contains 17 residues. Germline CDR1 is ENHRY and CDR2 is SYGVKD. V lost 3 bases, J lost 0 bases, and 7 bases stayed unmatched. The CDR3 region has the DNA TGTGCCATCAGTGAACGCCGGGACAGGGGTATGAACACTGAAGCTTTCTTT. Its translation: CAISERRDRGMNTEAFF.